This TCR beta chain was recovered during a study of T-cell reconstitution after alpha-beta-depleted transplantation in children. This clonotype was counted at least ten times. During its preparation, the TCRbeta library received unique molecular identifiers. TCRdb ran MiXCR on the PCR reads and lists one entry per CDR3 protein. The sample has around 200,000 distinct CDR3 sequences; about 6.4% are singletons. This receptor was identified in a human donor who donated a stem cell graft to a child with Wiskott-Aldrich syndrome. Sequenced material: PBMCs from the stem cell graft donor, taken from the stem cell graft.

CDR3 sequence reads: CASSPDPGTVYNEQFF. CDR3 nucleotides: TGCGCCAGCAGCCCAGACCCCGGGACAGTATACAATGAGCAGTTCTTC. The chain recombines TRBV5-1 with TRBJ2-1; 7 bases match TRBD1. With 4 bases clipped from V and 4 bases from J, the junction kept 11 bases outside the gene matches. The CDR3 sequence is 16 residues long. Germline-derived CDR1 and CDR2 are SGHRS and YFSETQ.